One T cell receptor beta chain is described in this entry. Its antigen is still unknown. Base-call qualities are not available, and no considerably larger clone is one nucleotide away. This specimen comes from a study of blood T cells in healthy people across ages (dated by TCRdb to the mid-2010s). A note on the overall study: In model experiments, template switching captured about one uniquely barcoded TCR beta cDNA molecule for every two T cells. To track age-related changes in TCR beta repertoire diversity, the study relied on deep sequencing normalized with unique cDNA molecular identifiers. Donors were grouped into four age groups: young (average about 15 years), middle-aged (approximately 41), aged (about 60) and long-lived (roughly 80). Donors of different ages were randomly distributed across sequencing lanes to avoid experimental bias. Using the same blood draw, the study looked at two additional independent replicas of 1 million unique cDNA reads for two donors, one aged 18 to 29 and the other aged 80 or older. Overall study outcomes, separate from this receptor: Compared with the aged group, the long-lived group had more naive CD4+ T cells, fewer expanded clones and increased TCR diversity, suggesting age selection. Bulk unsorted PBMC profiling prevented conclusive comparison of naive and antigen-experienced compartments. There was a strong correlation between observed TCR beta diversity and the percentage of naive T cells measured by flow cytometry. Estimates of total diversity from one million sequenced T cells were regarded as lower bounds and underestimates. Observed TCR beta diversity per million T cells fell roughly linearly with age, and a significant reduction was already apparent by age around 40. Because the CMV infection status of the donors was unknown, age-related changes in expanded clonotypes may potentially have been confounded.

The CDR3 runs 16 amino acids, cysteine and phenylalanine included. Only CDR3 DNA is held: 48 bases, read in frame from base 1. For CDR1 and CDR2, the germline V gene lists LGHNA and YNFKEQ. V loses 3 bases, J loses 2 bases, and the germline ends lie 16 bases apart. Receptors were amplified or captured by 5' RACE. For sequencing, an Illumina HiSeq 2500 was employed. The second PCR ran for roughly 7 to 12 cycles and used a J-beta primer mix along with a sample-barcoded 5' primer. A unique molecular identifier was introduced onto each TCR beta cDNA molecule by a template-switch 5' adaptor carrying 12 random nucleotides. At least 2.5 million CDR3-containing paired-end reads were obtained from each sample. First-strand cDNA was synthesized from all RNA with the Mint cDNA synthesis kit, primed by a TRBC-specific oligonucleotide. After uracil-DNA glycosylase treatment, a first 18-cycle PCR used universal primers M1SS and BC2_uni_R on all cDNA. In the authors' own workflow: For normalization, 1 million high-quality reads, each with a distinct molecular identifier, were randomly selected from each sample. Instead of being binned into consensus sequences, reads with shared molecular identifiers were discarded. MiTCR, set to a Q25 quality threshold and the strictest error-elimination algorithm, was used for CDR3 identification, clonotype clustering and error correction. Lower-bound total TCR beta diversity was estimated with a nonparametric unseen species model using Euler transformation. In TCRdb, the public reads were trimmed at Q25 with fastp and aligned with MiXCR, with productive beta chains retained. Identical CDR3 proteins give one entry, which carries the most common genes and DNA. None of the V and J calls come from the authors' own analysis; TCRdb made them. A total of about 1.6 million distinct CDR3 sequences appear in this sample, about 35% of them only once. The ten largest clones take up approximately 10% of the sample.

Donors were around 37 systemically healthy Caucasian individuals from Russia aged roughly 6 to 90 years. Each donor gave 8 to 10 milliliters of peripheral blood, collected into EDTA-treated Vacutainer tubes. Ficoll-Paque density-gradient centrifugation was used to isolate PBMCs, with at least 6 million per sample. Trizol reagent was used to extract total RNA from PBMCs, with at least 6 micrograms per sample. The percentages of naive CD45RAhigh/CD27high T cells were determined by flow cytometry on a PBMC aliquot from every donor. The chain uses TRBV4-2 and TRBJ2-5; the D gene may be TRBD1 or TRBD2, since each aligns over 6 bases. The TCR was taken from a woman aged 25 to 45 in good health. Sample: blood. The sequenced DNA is TGTGCCAGCAGCCAGACCCTCCGGGGGCGGCAAGAGACCCAGTACTTC. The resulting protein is CASSQTLRGRQETQYF.